This TCR beta chain was found in a study of a mutant IDH1 vaccine in newly diagnosed glioma. The data were produced by immunoSEQ multiplex PCR, yet TCRdb's version contains in-frame clones alone and is incomplete. The table records 65,000 or so clones, roughly 84% of them present only once. Time point of the sample: week 23, last vaccination. In every dose of vaccine, 300 ug of mutant IDH1 20-mer peptide was given alongside topical imiquimod. Remarks on this clone: The antigen is undetermined.

The material sequenced was PBMCs, taken from a glioma patient whose treatment included an IDH1 peptide vaccine. The sequence was collected from a man younger than 45 with glioma.

The CDR3 DNA reads TGTGCCAGCAGCCTGGTCGGCATGAACACTGAAGCTTTCTTT. Its translation is CASSLVGMNTEAFF. This chain joins TRBV7-2 and TRBJ1-1; no definite D call. The V end lost 5 bases, the J end lost 0 bases, and 10 bases lay between the germline ends. CDR3 length: 14 amino acids. Germline lookup yields CDR1 SGHTA and CDR2 FQGNSA.